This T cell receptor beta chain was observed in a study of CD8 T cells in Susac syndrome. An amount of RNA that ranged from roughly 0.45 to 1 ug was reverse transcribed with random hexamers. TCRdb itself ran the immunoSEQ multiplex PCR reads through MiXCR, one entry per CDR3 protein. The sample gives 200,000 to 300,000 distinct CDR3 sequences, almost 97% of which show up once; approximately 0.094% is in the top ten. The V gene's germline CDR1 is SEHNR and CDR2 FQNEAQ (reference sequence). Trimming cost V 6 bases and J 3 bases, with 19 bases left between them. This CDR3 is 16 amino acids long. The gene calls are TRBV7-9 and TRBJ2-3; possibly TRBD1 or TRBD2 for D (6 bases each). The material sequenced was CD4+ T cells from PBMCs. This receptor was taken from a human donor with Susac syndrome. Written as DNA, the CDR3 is TGTGCCAGCAGGCCACGGGGTGGAGGGGGAACAGATACGCAGTATTTT. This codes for CASRPRGGGGTDTQYF.